The entry that follows covers one T cell receptor beta chain sequence. Cells designated naive CD8 were CD45RO-negative and were positively selected for CCR7, with terminally differentiated effector memory CD45RA+ cells excluded. This entry comes from a study of shared clonotypes between healthy human individuals. The table came from immunoSEQ multiplex PCR; TCRdb's copy has only in-frame clones and leaves some out. The data contain 1.5 million to 2.5 million clones, about 95% of them singletons. The CDR3 runs to 16 residues. V was trimmed by 5 bases and J by 2 bases, leaving 19 bases between them. Germline V gene data show CDR1 as MNHEY and CDR2 as SMNVEV (reference sequence).

The rearrangement joins TRBV27 to TRBJ2-7; possibly TRBD1 for D (6 bases). This sequence originates from a man aged 18 to 35 in good health. The sequenced sample consisted of naive CD8+ T cells sorted from blood. The CDR3 spells CASSTSRGQGTYEQYF. CDR3 in DNA: TGTGCCAGCAGTACAAGCAGGGGACAAGGGACCTACGAGCAGTACTTC.